The clone carrying this TCR beta chain turned up a few times. Its antigen remains unidentified. Relative to the germline gene, one junction end is altered; a read error may explain this. Time point reported: newly diagnosed GD, antithyroid drugs for less than 3 months. From PBMCs, RNA was extracted and then used to make the TCR library. This sample stems from a study of regulatory T cells in long-lasting Graves disease. Background on the study: Prior antithyroid drug treatment in newly diagnosed Graves' patients lasted under 3 months.

Arm-PCR of CDR3 regions with iRepertoire HTBI primers generated TCR beta libraries. TCRdb passed the multiplex PCR reads through MiXCR, listing each CDR3 protein once. The sample has around 500,000 distinct CDR3 sequences, 13% seen once; the top ten hold roughly 10%. The germline gives CDR1 DFQATT, CDR2 SNEGSKA (reference sequence). The CDR3 loop spans 14 amino acids. General observations from the study: With under 3,500 shared public clonotypes, persistent patients exceeded new patients, who shared roughly 920.

The same data also contributed to another study, on T cells in Graves' hyperthyroidism and ophthalmopathy.

The material sequenced was peripheral blood mononuclear cells (PBMCs), taken at new diagnosis, from a patient treated with antithyroid drugs. The receptor comes from a man aged 30 to 39 with Graves disease. The chain joins TRBV20-1 to TRBJ2-5, with 14 bases identical to TRBD2. The CDR3 coding sequence is TGCGGAAGACTAGCGGGAGGGCCTACAGAGGCCCAGTACTTC. Translation: CGRLAGGPTEAQYF.